The 13 T cell receptor beta chains in this list originate from one sample, sequenced in a study of blood T cell repertoires in COVID-19. Clones were read by immunoSEQ multiplex PCR, and TCRdb kept only the in-frame ones, dropping some. This sample carries roughly 150,000 clones, 80% of them seen once, and the ten largest clones take roughly 0.52%. Sequenced material: peripheral blood. The source of these receptors is a man between 60 and 75 years old with acute or convalescent COVID-19.

This chain connects TRBV27 to TRBJ1-6, with D unresolved. CDR3 length: 16 amino acids. Trimming took off 5 bases at V and 7 bases at J, with 18 bases between the two ends. Germline-derived CDR1 and CDR2 are MNHEY and SMNVEV (reference sequence). The CDR3 protein is CASSPTTSRLNSPLHF. DNA for the CDR3: TGTGCCAGCAGTCCGACAACCTCCAGGTTGAATTCACCCCTCCACTTT.

The V and J genes are TRBV5-1 and TRBJ2-5, with a tentative D call TRBD1 (6 bases). Trimming removed 6 bases from V and 2 bases from J, with 11 bases in between. The germline gives CDR1 SGHRS, CDR2 YFSETQ. The length of the CDR3 is 13 residues. The CDR3 nucleotides are TGCGCCAGCACCAGGACAGAGCAAGAGACCCAGTACTTC. The encoded protein is CASTRTEQETQYF.

V is TRBV4-1 and J is TRBJ2-2, with a possible D match to TRBD1 (5 bases). From germline, CDR1 is MGHRA and CDR2 YSYEKL. V dropped 1 base and J dropped 4 bases, with 7 bases sitting between them. CDR3 length: 14 amino acids. Written as DNA, the CDR3 is TGCGCCAGCAGCCAAGGCCAGGGCACCGGGGAGCTGTTTTTT. Translating it yields CASSQGQGTGELFF.

This chain connects TRBV7-2 to TRBJ2-2; the match to TRBD2 covers 11 bases. This CDR3 is 15 amino acids long. The V segment lost 3 bases and the J segment 5 bases; nucleotides outside the gene matches: 2. From germline, CDR1 is SGHTA and CDR2 FQGNSA. As DNA, the CDR3 is TGTGCCAGCAGCTTTCGGACTAGCGGGACCGGGGAGCTGTTTTTT. Translated, it gives CASSFRTSGTGELFF.

The chain is built from TRBV2 and TRBJ2-7; TRBD2 matches 10 bases. The CDR3 runs to 15 residues. Germline V CDR1 and CDR2: SNHLY, FYNNEI. V gave up 4 bases and J gave up 2 bases; unmatched junction bases: 5. The CDR3 sequence is CASSARTSGPYEQYF. CDR3 coding DNA: TGTGCCAGCAGTGCACGGACTAGCGGCCCCTACGAGCAGTACTTC. Combining the CDR3 with reference TRBV2 and TRBJ2-7 gives the whole variable domain EPEVTQTPSHQVTQMGQEVILRCVPISNHLYFYWYRQILGQKVEFLVSFYNNEISEKSEIFDDQFSVERPDGSNFTLKIRSTKLEDSAMYFCASSARTSGPYEQYFGPGTRLTVT.

The rearrangement links TRBV5-1 to TRBJ2-3, with 8 bases matching TRBD2. The V gene's germline CDR1 is SGHRS and CDR2 YFSETQ. Trimming took 4 bases from V and 2 from J; bases not matched to a gene: 12. This CDR3 is built from 17 residues. In nucleotides, the CDR3 is TGCGCCAGCAGCCAGTCTCGCGGGGGGTCTTTCACAGATACGCAGTATTTT. Protein sequence: CASSQSRGGSFTDTQYF.

This sequence joins TRBV19 and TRBJ2-3, with 12 bases that match TRBD2. The V gene end was trimmed by 7 bases and the J gene end by 5 bases; junction bases not matched to a gene: 7. CDR1 LNHDA and CDR2 SQIVND come from the germline V gene (reference sequence). The CDR3 is 15 residues long. DNA of the CDR3: TGTGCCAGTAAAAATTCGGGACTAGCGGGAGATACGCAGTATTTT. It is translated as CASKNSGLAGDTQYF.

This clone has a single count. The chain links TRBV12-5 to TRBJ1-2; 9 positions agree with TRBD1. V shed 9 bases and J 8 bases; nucleotides not matched to a gene: 13. CDR1 and CDR2 (germline): LGHNT, FRNRAP. The CDR3 runs to 14 residues. The CDR3 is CASGRDRVVSGYTF. CDR3 DNA: TGTGCTAGCGGCCGGGACAGGGTAGTAAGCGGCTACACCTTC.

V gene TRBV5-4 combines with J gene TRBJ2-5, with D possibly TRBD2 on 5 matching bases. Germline CDR1 and CDR2: SGHNT and YYREEE (reference sequence). The CDR3 loop spans 13 amino acids. Trimming left V 3 bases short and J 0 bases short, with 6 bases between. The DNA for the CDR3 is TGTGCCAGCAGCTGGACTCACCAAGAGACCCAGTACTTC. Its translation: CASSWTHQETQYF. Based on the CDR3 plus reference TRBV5-4 and TRBJ2-5, the full variable domain is ETGVTQSPTHLIKTRGQQVTLRCSSQSGHNTVSWYQQALGQGPQFIFQYYREEENGRGNFPPRFSGLQFPNYSSELNVNALELDDSALYLCASSWTHQETQYFGPGTRLLVL.

This CDR3 is CASSPPELYGYTF. CDR3 bases: TGTGCCAGCTCACCGCCGGAGTTGTATGGCTACACCTTC. The J gene is TRBJ1-2, the V gene TRBV18; D not resolved. Looked up from germline, CDR1 is KGHSH and CDR2 is LQKENI. The CDR3 runs 13 residues. The V gene lost 3 bases and the J gene lost 5 bases, with 10 bases spanning the gap.

This chain links TRBV18 with TRBJ2-2; 8 bases fit TRBD2. CDR3 size: 17 residues. Germline CDR1 KGHSH, CDR2 LQKENI. Trimming at V came to 0 bases and at J to 3 bases, leaving 6 bases not matched to a gene. This CDR3 reads CASSPPAAGGYTGELFF. CDR3 nucleotide sequence: TGTGCCAGCTCACCACCGGCCGCGGGGGGTTACACCGGGGAGCTGTTTTTT.

V usage is TRBV12-3 or TRBV12-4 and J usage is TRBJ2-7; 8 bases map to TRBD2. The CDR3 spans 13 residues. V lost 2 bases, J lost 5 bases, and 2 bases stayed unmatched. For the CDR3, the DNA is TGTGCCAGCAGTTTAAGCGGGAGTAACGAGCAGTACTTC. Residues: CASSLSGSNEQYF.

For this clone: The same CDR3 also results from other DNA sequences found in this sample. The genes are TRBV28 and TRBJ1-2, with 8 bases that match TRBD1. Per the germline V gene, CDR1 is MDHEN and CDR2 is SYDVKM. V gave up 5 bases and J gave up 6 bases; unmatched junction bases: 5. The CDR3 has 13 amino acids. The CDR3 protein is CASSPDRVNGYTF. The CDR3 nucleotides read TGTGCCAGCAGTCCGGACAGGGTAAATGGCTACACCTTC.